Shown below are 3 T cell receptor beta chains from a single sample sequenced in a study of T cell responses to AZD1222 COVID-19 vaccine. The protocol was immunoSEQ multiplex PCR, while the TCRdb copy is restricted to in-frame clones and leaves out a portion. Of about 170,000 clones in the sample, around 94% are singletons; the top ten hold 2.6%. This specimen was peripheral blood, taken on day 0 of AZD1222 vaccination. Receptors originate from an adult in good health.

The chain has TRBV9 and TRBJ1-2, with 7 bases matching TRBD1. The CDR3 is 14 amino acids. With 0 bases clipped from V and 7 bases from J, the junction kept 6 bases outside the gene matches. The V gene's germline CDR1 is SGDLS and CDR2 YYNGEE. This chain's CDR3 is CASSVDVRDSGYTF. CDR3 nucleotide sequence: TGTGCCAGCAGCGTAGACGTTAGGGACAGTGGCTACACCTTC.

The chain joins TRBV20-1 to TRBJ1-4; D remains unclear. This CDR3 has 11 amino acids. Between the trimmed V and J ends, which lost 7 bases and 4 bases, there was a span of 7 bases. Germline V lookup: CDR1 DFQATT, CDR2 SNEGSKA (reference sequence). CDR3 sequence: CSGSLNEKLFF. The DNA for the CDR3 is TGCAGTGGGAGTCTTAATGAAAAACTGTTTTTT.

The V and J genes are TRBV7-9 and TRBJ2-1, with D possibly TRBD1 on 6 matching bases. This CDR3 is built from 16 residues. V was trimmed by 7 bases and J by 8 bases, leaving 24 bases between them. The germline V gene has CDR1 SEHNR and CDR2 FQNEAQ (reference sequence). The CDR3 spells CASTQGFESMYDEQFF. Here the CDR3 DNA reads TGTGCCAGCACCCAGGGGTTTGAAAGTATGTATGATGAGCAGTTCTTC.